This T cell receptor beta chain originates from a study of OX40 agonist ivuxolimab in advanced cancers. Study in general: Hepatocellular carcinoma, melanoma, renal cell or head and neck cancer affected the dose-escalation patients.

TCRdb's table, derived via immunoSEQ multiplex PCR, lists solely in-frame clones and lacks some. The sample holds about 100,000 clones, roughly 90% seen once. V lost 0 bases, J lost 3 bases, and 7 bases stayed unmatched. CDR1 and CDR2 (germline): SGHRS, YFSETQ. This CDR3 spans 18 amino acids. The sampling schedule covered blood at baseline, cycle 4 day 1, and cycle 7 day 1. The chain couples TRBV5-1 to TRBJ2-2; 11 nucleotides line up with TRBD1. This TCR was recovered from an adult with an advanced solid tumor such as melanoma, head and neck, liver or kidney cancer. The sequencing used CD4+ or CD8+ T cells sorted from blood, collected in a trial of the OX40 agonist ivuxolimab. The CDR3 reads CASSLANGTGGYTGELFF. In DNA form, the CDR3 reads TGCGCCAGCAGCTTGGCCAACGGGACAGGGGGTTACACCGGGGAGCTGTTTTTT.